These 2 T cell receptor beta chains share one sample of origin, sequenced in a study of blood T cell repertoires in COVID-19. Sequencing was performed with immunoSEQ multiplex PCR; in TCRdb, only in-frame clones are kept and a portion is missing. The sample lists fewer than 90,000 clones, more than 80% seen once, with less than 9% in the top ten. Sequences were obtained from peripheral blood. The receptors were sampled from a man aged 25 to 40 with acute or convalescent COVID-19.

The V and J genes are TRBV6-6 and TRBJ2-7; D uncertain. CDR3 length: 13 residues. CDR1 is MNHNY and CDR2 is SVGAGI in the germline V gene (reference sequence). Trimming shortened V by 2 bases and J by 4 bases, and 9 bases separated the two germline ends. The CDR3 sequence is CASSYGQIYEQYF. In DNA form, the CDR3 reads TGTGCCAGCAGTTACGGGCAGATATACGAGCAGTACTTC.

This chain connects TRBV4-1 to TRBJ1-4; possible D gene TRBD1, 5 bases. Germline assignment: CDR1 MGHRA and CDR2 YSYEKL. Trimming stripped 2 bases from V and 0 bases from J, with 16 bases between. This CDR3 spans 18 amino acids. The CDR3 DNA reads as TGCGCCAGCAGCCAACGACCGCCAGGGTGGGCAACTAATGAAAAACTGTTTTTT. As protein: CASSQRPPGWATNEKLFF.